Presented here are 9 T cell receptor beta chains from one specimen sequenced in a study of OX40 agonist ivuxolimab in advanced cancers. Produced via immunoSEQ multiplex PCR; TCRdb's table is partial and in-frame only. In the table there are about 94,000 clones, about nine tenths of which are singletons. Source: CD4+ or CD8+ T cells sorted from blood, taken in a trial of the OX40 agonist ivuxolimab. The receptors derive from an adult with an advanced solid tumor such as melanoma, head and neck, liver or kidney cancer.

The count of this clone is one. V usage is TRBV4-2 and J usage is TRBJ2-4; D perhaps matches TRBD2 (6 bases). Germline CDR1 is LGHNA and CDR2 is YNFKEQ. Trimming shortened V by 1 base and J by 0 bases, and 10 bases separated the two germline ends. This CDR3 comprises 16 residues. CDR3 in amino acids: CASSQAGLLAKNIQYF. The CDR3 DNA reads as TGTGCCAGCAGCCAAGCTGGACTATTAGCCAAAAACATTCAGTACTTC.

The rearrangement joins TRBV18 to TRBJ2-2; D unclear. Germline V lookup: CDR1 KGHSH, CDR2 LQKENI. This CDR3 has 16 amino acids. Trimming stripped 0 bases from V and 5 bases from J, with 13 bases between. The CDR3 sequence is CASSPPTRLGTGELFF. CDR3 nucleotides: TGTGCCAGCTCACCACCAACACGGTTAGGAACCGGGGAGCTGTTTTTT.

The chain combines TRBV19 with TRBJ1-1, with 8 bases identical to TRBD1. The CDR3 contains 15 residues. The junction had 6 bases not matched to a gene; V was cut back by 5 bases and J by 1 base. Germline loops: CDR1 LNHDA, CDR2 SQIVND (reference sequence). The CDR3 nucleotides read TGTGCCAGTAGTGGCCGGGACAGGAGGAACACTGAAGCTTTCTTT. The encoded protein is CASSGRDRRNTEAFF.

The rearrangement joins TRBV5-1 to TRBJ1-1, with a weak D call TRBD1 (5 bases). Germline V gene sequence: CDR1 SGHRS, CDR2 YFSETQ. Trimming shortened V by 7 bases and J by 11 bases, and 27 bases separated the two germline ends. The CDR3 is 15 amino acids. CDR3 DNA: TGCGCCAGCCGGCCCTCAGGGTTAGCTGAAGCTAAGGCTTTCTTT. Residues: CASRPSGLAEAKAFF.

The rearrangement uses TRBV18 and TRBJ2-3; 8 positions match TRBD2. Germline-derived CDR1 and CDR2 are KGHSH and LQKENI. The CDR3 contains 16 residues. Germline trimming cut 1 base from V and 4 bases from J; bases unmatched to any gene: 7. The CDR3 DNA is TGTGCCAGCTCACCACGCGTACGGGGGGGCCCAGATACGCAGTATTTT. Protein sequence: CASSPRVRGGPDTQYF.

This sequence joins TRBV29-1 and TRBJ1-2; 7 nucleotides align to TRBD1. CDR3 length equals 14 residues. Per the germline V gene, CDR1 is SQVTM and CDR2 is ANQGSEA. V dropped 4 bases and J dropped 3; count of bases not matched to a gene: 8. The CDR3 coding sequence is TGCAGCGTTGTGCCGGACAGGCGGGACTATGGCTACACCTTC. Translation: CSVVPDRRDYGYTF.

This clone has more than one count but fewer than ten. The chain recombines TRBV7-9 with TRBJ1-2; D ambiguous. CDR1 and CDR2 (germline): SEHNR, FQNEAQ (reference sequence). V shed 5 bases and J shed 8 bases, with 12 bases lying between them. The CDR3 loop spans 12 amino acids. The CDR3 is CASSPLFAGYTF. The CDR3 coding sequence is TGTGCCAGCAGCCCCCTTTTTGCAGGCTACACCTTC.

The chain recombines TRBV6-1 with TRBJ1-1; possible D gene TRBD1, 6 bases. Germline assignment: CDR1 MNHNS and CDR2 SASEGT. The CDR3 has 14 amino acids. Trimming stripped 6 bases from V and 4 bases from J, with 15 bases between. The CDR3 region is CASRLDRMLTEAFF. CDR3 bases: TGTGCCAGCAGACTCGACAGGATGCTCACTGAAGCTTTCTTT.

This chain links TRBV10-3 with TRBJ2-3; a possible D gene is TRBD2 (7 bases). The germline V and J ends were trimmed by 3 bases and 1 base, with 11 bases remaining between them. This CDR3 region has 15 residues. Germline loops: CDR1 ENHRY, CDR2 SYGVKD. The CDR3 here is CAISDGGLGTDTQYF. The CDR3 region has the DNA TGTGCCATCAGTGACGGGGGGCTGGGCACAGATACGCAGTATTTT.